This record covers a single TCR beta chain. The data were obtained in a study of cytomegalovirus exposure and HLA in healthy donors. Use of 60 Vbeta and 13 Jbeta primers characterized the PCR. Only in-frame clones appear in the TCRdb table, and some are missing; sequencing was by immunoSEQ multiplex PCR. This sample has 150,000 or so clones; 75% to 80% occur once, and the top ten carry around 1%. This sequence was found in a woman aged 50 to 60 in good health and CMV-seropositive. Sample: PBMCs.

CDR3 bases: TGCAGCGTTAAGACCGGGACCTACGAGCAGTACTTC. Translation gives CSVKTGTYEQYF. This chain connects TRBV29-1 to TRBJ2-7; D might be TRBD2 (5 bases). The germline V and J ends were trimmed by 5 bases and 2 bases, with 10 bases remaining between them. Germline CDR1 SQVTM, CDR2 ANQGSEA. The CDR3 sequence is 12 residues long.